The T cell receptor (beta chain) described here comes from a study of shared clonotypes between healthy human individuals. Clones were read by immunoSEQ multiplex PCR, and TCRdb kept only the in-frame ones, dropping some. This sample has about 1.1 million clones, with around 78% found just once. The CDR3 spans 15 residues. V was cut by 1 base and J by 5 bases, with 12 bases left in between. Germline V CDR1 and CDR2: SGHVS, FQNEAQ. In the case of this clone: Other DNA variants within this sample encode the same CDR3.

The clonotype originates from a man between 18 and 35 years old in good health. Some clones in this sample may be carry-over from other donors' samples. This chain links TRBV7-8 with TRBJ1-5; no clear D gene. The sequencing sample was made of memory CD4+ T cells from PBMCs. Subset given: CD45RA-negative fraction. The CDR3 DNA sequence: TGTGCCAGCAGCTTAGGGGCCTTGGGCGATCAGCCCCAGCATTTT. It encodes CASSLGALGDQPQHF.